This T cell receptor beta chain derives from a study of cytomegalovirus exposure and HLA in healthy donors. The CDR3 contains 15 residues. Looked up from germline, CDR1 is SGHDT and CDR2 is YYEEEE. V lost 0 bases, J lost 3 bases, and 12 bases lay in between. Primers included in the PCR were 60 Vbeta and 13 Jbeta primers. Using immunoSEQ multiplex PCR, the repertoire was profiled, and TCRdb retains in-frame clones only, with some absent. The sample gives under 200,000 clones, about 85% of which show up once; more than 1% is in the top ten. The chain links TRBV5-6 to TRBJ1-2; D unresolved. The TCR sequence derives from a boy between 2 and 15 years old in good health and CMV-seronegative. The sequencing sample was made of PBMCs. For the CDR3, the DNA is TGTGCCAGCAGCTTGGTAGCAGCCCGTGACTATGGCTACACCTTC. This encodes CASSLVAARDYGYTF.